The entry that follows covers one TCR beta chain sequence. Its matching antigen is unknown. Each CDR3 protein is one row after TCRdb ran MiXCR on the reads. The table records 640,000 or so distinct CDR3 sequences, roughly 36% of them present only once. V lost 4 bases, J lost 4 bases, and 24 bases lay in between. This CDR3 spans 18 amino acids. In germline, CDR1 is LNHDA, CDR2 SQIVND (reference sequence). This record belongs to a study of T cell repertoires in cytomegalovirus infection. At the level of the study: The public TCR beta signatures pointed to both CMV infection and matching HLA type.

Study findings and constraints: The response measured ex vivo was dominated by TCR beta clonotypes (HLA-C-restricted and CMV-specific). Adding up the frequency of public TCR beta families identified people who carried CMV plus the relevant HLA.

The chain has TRBV19 and TRBJ2-3; D might be TRBD1 (6 bases). The source is a human donor in good health (CMV status not recorded). Some clones in this sample may be carry-over from other donors' samples. The specimen comprised cultured PBMCs, sampled from culture after CMV antigen stimulation. The CDR3 protein is CASSTQGMGVKPADTQYF. The CDR3 DNA is TGTGCCAGTAGTACCCAGGGGATGGGGGTGAAGCCGGCAGATACGCAGTATTTT. Looking up the rest from reference TRBV19 and TRBJ2-3 gives the full variable domain: DGGITQSPKYLFRKEGQNVTLSCEQNLNHDAMYWYRQDPGQGLRLIYYSQIVNDFQKGDIAEGYSVSREKKESFPLTVTSAQKNPTAFYLCASSTQGMGVKPADTQYFGPGTRLTVL.